Listed below are T cell receptor beta chains from one sample, sequenced in a study of cytomegalovirus exposure and HLA in healthy donors. Assay: immunoSEQ multiplex PCR; the TCRdb copy retains only in-frame clones and omits some. The profile shows some 140,000 clones, roughly 74% of them singletons. Input material: PBMCs. The receptors were sampled from a young man in good health and CMV-seronegative. CDR3s include the opening cysteine and the closing phenylalanine or tryptophan. D genes are given only for firm matches. The size of a clone is reported for some rows only, either as once, few or many, or as a class for expanded clones.

CASSLTLGLANEQFF,TGCGCCAGCAGTCTAACTCTGGGACTAGCGAATGAGCAGTTCTTC,TRBJ2-1,TRBD2,TRBV5-1,-
CASSETLVSNQPQHF,TGTGCCAGCAGTGAAACTTTAGTATCCAATCAGCCCCAGCATTTT,TRBJ1-5,-,TRBV2,few
CSVDRAGSGANGLTF,TGCAGCGTGGACAGGGCGGGCTCTGGGGCCAACGGCCTGACTTTC,TRBJ2-6,TRBD1,TRBV29-1,-
CASSPTGGDYGYTF,TGTGCCAGTAGTCCCACAGGGGGGGACTATGGCTACACCTTC,TRBJ1-2,TRBD1,TRBV19,once
CAISDRAASGNTIYF,TGTGCCATCAGTGACAGGGCAGCCTCTGGAAACACCATATATTTT,TRBJ1-3,-,TRBV10-3,-
CATSRGRAGNHNEQFF,TGTGCCACCAGCAGAGGGAGGGCAGGGAATCACAATGAGCAGTTCTTC,TRBJ2-1,-,TRBV15,-
CASSLDGNQPQHF,TGTGCCAGCAGCTTGGACGGGAATCAGCCCCAGCATTTT,TRBJ1-5,-,TRBV5-4,few
CASSLGTGANGYTF,TGTGCCAGCAGCTTAGGGACAGGGGCTAACGGCTACACCTTC,TRBJ1-2,TRBD1,TRBV7-2,-
CASRKGGAGETQYF,TGTGCCAGCAGAAAAGGGGGGGCTGGGGAGACCCAGTACTTC,TRBJ2-5,-,TRBV2,-
CASSFGTGEVDTQYF,TGTGCCAGCAGCTTTGGGACAGGGGAGGTAGATACGCAGTATTTT,TRBJ2-3,TRBD1,TRBV5-6,-
CSVTGEYRHNYGYTF,TGCAGCGTCACCGGGGAGTATCGCCATAACTATGGCTACACCTTC,TRBJ1-2,-,TRBV29-1,once
CASSEDSQETQYF,TGTGCCAGCAGCGAAGACAGCCAAGAGACCCAGTACTTC,TRBJ2-5,-,TRBV9,few
CASSYSRFGTGELFF,TGTGCCAGCAGTTACTCCAGGTTCGGCACCGGGGAGCTGTTTTTT,TRBJ2-2,-,TRBV6-5,-
CASSQTGGGNEQFF,TGCGCCAGCAGCCAAACGGGGGGAGGGAATGAGCAGTTCTTC,TRBJ2-1,TRBD2,TRBV4-1,once
CATAVPSGGGTEAFF,TGTGCCACCGCTGTCCCCTCGGGCGGAGGCACTGAAGCTTTCTTT,TRBJ1-1,-,TRBV6-1,-
CAIRSISDTGELFF,TGTGCCATCAGATCGATTTCAGACACCGGGGAGCTGTTTTTT,TRBJ2-2,-,TRBV10-3,-
CASSVQGSNEQFF,TGTGCCAGCAGTGTTCAGGGATCCAATGAGCAGTTCTTC,TRBJ2-1,-,TRBV6-4,once
CASRRGQGNTGELFF,TGTGCCAGTAGGCGTGGACAGGGGAACACCGGGGAGCTGTTTTTT,TRBJ2-2,TRBD1,TRBV19,few
CASTPLPGTDTEAFF,TGCGCCAGCACCCCACTTCCGGGGACTGATACTGAAGCTTTCTTT,TRBJ1-1,-,TRBV5-1,-
CASSPLYRGSNEKLFF,TGTGCCAGCAGCCCGCTATACAGGGGGAGTAATGAAAAACTGTTTTTT,TRBJ1-4,TRBD1,TRBV13,-
CASSLGTASTSTDTQYF,TGCGCCAGCAGCTTGGGGACAGCTTCGACTAGCACAGATACGCAGTATTTT,TRBJ2-3,-,TRBV5-1,-
CASSVGTGFDYGYTF,TGCGCCAGCAGCGTCGGGACAGGTTTTGACTATGGCTACACCTTC,TRBJ1-2,TRBD1,TRBV5-1,few
CASSVGFGQGGSIQYF,TGTGCCAGCAGCGTAGGATTCGGACAGGGTGGTAGCATTCAGTACTTC,TRBJ2-4,TRBD1,TRBV9,-
CASNHRPGHNYGYTF,TGTGCCAGCAACCATCGGCCAGGGCATAACTATGGCTACACCTTC,TRBJ1-2,-,TRBV7-9,-
CASSFGHSGNTIYF,TGTGCCAGCAGCTTTGGACACTCTGGAAACACCATATATTTT,TRBJ1-3,-,TRBV7-6,once
CASSLANAGGRRTDTQYF,TGTGCCAGCAGCTTAGCTAATGCGGGGGGAAGGAGGACAGATACGCAGTATTTT,TRBJ2-3,TRBD2,TRBV7-2,-
CASTPLVSREAFF,TGTGCCAGTACCCCCTTGGTGAGCCGTGAAGCTTTCTTT,TRBJ1-1,-,TRBV19,once
CASSFPRTGGAGGYTF,TGTGCCAGCAGTTTCCCGAGGACAGGGGGCGCAGGTGGCTACACCTTC,TRBJ1-2,TRBD1,TRBV28,-
CASSEVPGTYEQYF,TGTGCCAGCAGTGAAGTCCCAGGAACCTACGAGCAGTACTTC,TRBJ2-7,-,TRBV6-1,once
CASSLDRGYEQYF,TGTGCCAGCAGCTTGGACAGGGGCTACGAGCAGTACTTC,TRBJ2-7,TRBD1,TRBV7-9,-
CASRVSHEVYGYTF,TGTGCCAGCAGAGTATCACACGAAGTCTATGGCTACACCTTC,TRBJ1-2,-,TRBV27,-